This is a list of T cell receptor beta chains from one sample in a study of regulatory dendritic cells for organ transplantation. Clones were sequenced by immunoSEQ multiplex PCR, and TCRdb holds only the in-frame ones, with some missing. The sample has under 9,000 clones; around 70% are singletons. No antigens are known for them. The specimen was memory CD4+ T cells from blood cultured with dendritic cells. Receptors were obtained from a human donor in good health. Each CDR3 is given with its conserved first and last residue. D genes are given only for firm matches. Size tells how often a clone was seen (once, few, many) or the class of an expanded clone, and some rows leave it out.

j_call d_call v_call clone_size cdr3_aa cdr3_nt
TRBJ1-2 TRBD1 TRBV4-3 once CASSQVLGGRGYTF TGCGCCAGCAGCCAAGTTTTAGGGGGCCGGGGCTACACCTTC
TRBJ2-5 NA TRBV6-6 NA CASSQSREETQYF TGTGCCAGCTCCCAATCCCGCGAAGAGACCCAGTACTTC
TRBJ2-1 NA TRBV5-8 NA CASSPRIAGDEQFF TGTGCCAGCAGCCCTCGCATAGCCGGGGATGAGCAGTTCTTC
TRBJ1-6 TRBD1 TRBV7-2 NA CASRPQGAMNSPLHF TGTGCCAGCAGACCGCAGGGGGCGATGAATTCACCCCTCCACTTT
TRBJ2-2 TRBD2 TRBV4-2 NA CASSREGLAGGPNTGELFF TGTGCCAGCAGCCGGGAAGGGCTAGCGGGGGGACCGAACACCGGGGAGCTGTTTTTT
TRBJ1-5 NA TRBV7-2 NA CASSLSGARGQPQHF TGTGCCAGCAGCTTGTCCGGGGCCAGGGGTCAGCCCCAGCATTTT
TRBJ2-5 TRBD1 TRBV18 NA CASSPGTGAKETQYF TGTGCCAGCTCACCCGGGACAGGGGCAAAAGAGACCCAGTACTTC
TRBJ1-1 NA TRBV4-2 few CASSQGGGVTEAFF TGTGCCAGCAGCCAAGGTGGAGGAGTCACTGAAGCTTTCTTT
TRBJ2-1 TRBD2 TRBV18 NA CASSPPILAVPNEQFF TGTGCCAGCTCACCACCGATACTAGCGGTACCCAATGAGCAGTTCTTC
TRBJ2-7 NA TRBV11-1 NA CASSANRDFSYEQYF TGTGCCAGCAGCGCAAACCGGGACTTCTCCTACGAGCAGTACTTC
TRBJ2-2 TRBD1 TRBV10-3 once CAISDRGPNTGELFF TGTGCCATCAGTGACAGGGGGCCGAACACCGGGGAGCTGTTTTTT
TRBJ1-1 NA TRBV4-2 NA CASSQDSGQNTEAFF TGTGCCAGCAGCCAAGATAGCGGACAGAACACTGAAGCTTTCTTT
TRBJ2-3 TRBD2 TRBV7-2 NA CASSSGLAGITDTQYF TGTGCCAGCAGCTCGGGACTAGCGGGAATCACAGATACGCAGTATTTT
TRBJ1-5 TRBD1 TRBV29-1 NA CSVRTGPGNQPQHF TGCAGCGTTAGGACAGGGCCGGGCAATCAGCCCCAGCATTTT
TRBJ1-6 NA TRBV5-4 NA CASSLGQAQFSGSPLHF TGTGCCAGCAGCTTGGGACAGGCCCAATTTTCGGGGTCACCCCTCCACTTT
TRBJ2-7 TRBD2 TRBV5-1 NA CASSYSGATDEQYF TGCGCCAGCAGCTATAGCGGGGCCACGGACGAGCAGTACTTC
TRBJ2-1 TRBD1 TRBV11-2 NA CASSSRGWDRVMNEQFF TGTGCCAGCAGCTCCCGGGGGTGGGACAGGGTAATGAATGAGCAGTTCTTC
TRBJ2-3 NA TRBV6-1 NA CASSAPDRAGTQYF TGTGCCAGCAGTGCCCCGGACCGCGCGGGTACGCAGTATTTT
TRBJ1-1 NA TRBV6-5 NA CASSVNRDPAFF TGTGCCAGCAGCGTCAACCGGGATCCGGCTTTCTTT
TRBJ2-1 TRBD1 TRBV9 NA CASSVAPGQYNEQFF TGTGCCAGCAGCGTTGCTCCGGGACAGTACAATGAGCAGTTCTTC
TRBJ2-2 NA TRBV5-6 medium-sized CASSFELTLGTGELFF TGTGCCAGCAGCTTTGAATTAACCCTCGGGACCGGGGAGCTGTTTTTT
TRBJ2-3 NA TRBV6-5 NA CASSRPRSTQYF TGTGCCAGCAGTCGTCCGCGATCAACGCAGTATTTT
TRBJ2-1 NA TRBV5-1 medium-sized CASSLGGAVGSEQFF TGCGCCAGCAGCTTGGGTGGGGCCGTTGGTAGTGAGCAGTTCTTC